This entry is about one T cell receptor beta chain. Its antigen is still unknown. Investigators reverse transcribed all isolated RNA, so they sequenced expressed TCRB transcripts. Clones were read by immunoSEQ multiplex PCR, and TCRdb kept only the in-frame ones, dropping some. The sample yields 500,000 to 850,000 clones, around 15% seen once. The record originates from a study of beta chain features in type 1 diabetes. A single heparinised draw of roughly 120 mL on average was taken per donor. Markers CD45RO/CCR7/CD25/CD127/CD95/CD27 served to sort CD4+ naive, central memory, regulatory and stem cell-like memory cells. The V gene end was trimmed by 8 bases and the J gene end by 5 bases; junction bases not matched to a gene: 18. This CDR3 comprises 17 residues. Germline values: CDR1 MDHEN, CDR2 SYDVKM. Study-level findings and limits: For Type 1 diabetes patients, all four CD4+ subsets carried TCRB CDR3s that were moderately but significantly shorter. Researchers could not determine here whether HLA type influences TCRB rearrangement.

Sequenced input: naive CD4+ T cells from blood. V and J are TRBV28 and TRBJ1-1; 9 bases map to TRBD1. The sequence derives from a young man with type 1 diabetes. The CDR3 nucleotides are TGTGCCAGCCTACCCGGAGGCTGGGACAGGGAAAGGACTGAAGCTTTCTTT. It codes for CASLPGGWDRERTEAFF.